Listed below are T cell receptor beta chains from one sample, sequenced in a study of patients and donors after allogeneic stem cell transplantation. TCRdb redid the calling of the RT-PCR reads with MiXCR, one entry per CDR3 protein. Of about 150,000 distinct CDR3 sequences listed, about a third are singletons. The material sequenced was blood, either unsorted or a sorted T cell fraction (not recorded which). The source of these receptors is a human donor who was either an allogeneic HSCT recipient or a stem cell or donor lymphocyte infusion donor (not recorded which). It is not recorded whose cells these are; they may come from a transplant donor. CDR3s include the opening cysteine and the closing phenylalanine or tryptophan. D genes are given only for firm matches. Clone size is shown for a subset of rows, as once, few, many or a class of expanded clone.

d_call | clone_size | j_call | v_call | cdr3_aa | cdr3_nt
. | . | TRBJ1-1 | TRBV3-1 | CASSQSFEAFF | TGTGCCAGCAGCCAATCTTTTGAAGCTTTCTTT
. | . | TRBJ2-4 | TRBV27 | CASSLRSPLAKNIQYF | TGTGCCAGCAGTTTAAGATCACCGCTAGCCAAAAACATTCAGTACTTC
. | . | TRBJ1-3 | TRBV11-2 | CASSFGRASGNTIYF | TGTGCCAGCAGCTTCGGCAGGGCCTCTGGAAACACCATATATTTT
TRBD2 | few | TRBJ2-2 | TRBV6-2/TRBV6-3 | CASSPWTGGAGELFF | TGTGCCAGCAGCCCCTGGACGGGGGGGGCCGGGGAGCTGTTTTTT
. | . | TRBJ1-1 | TRBV7-9 | CASSPGARRGTEAFF | TGTGCCAGCAGCCCAGGAGCCCGACGGGGCACTGAAGCTTTCTTT
TRBD1 | . | TRBJ1-1 | TRBV6-5 | CASRQQGLSTEAFF | TGTGCCAGCAGACAACAGGGGTTAAGCACTGAAGCTTTCTTT
. | . | TRBJ1-1 | TRBV7-9 | CASWDGTNTEAFF | TGTGCCAGCTGGGACGGGACGAACACTGAAGCTTTCTTT
. | . | TRBJ1-1 | TRBV5-6 | CASSWGPEAFF | TGTGCCAGCAGCTGGGGGCCCGAAGCTTTCTTT
. | . | TRBJ2-1 | TRBV7-9 | CASSGVSYNEQFF | TGTGCCAGCAGCGGGGTCTCCTACAATGAGCAGTTCTTC
. | few | TRBJ1-2 | TRBV12-3/TRBV12-4 | CASSFPQFHGYTF | TGTGCCAGCAGTTTTCCACAGTTTCATGGCTACACCTTC
. | . | TRBJ1-5 | TRBV4-3 | CASSQDHDEGDRPQHF | TGCGCCAGCAGCCAAGATCACGACGAGGGGGATCGGCCCCAGCATTTT
. | . | TRBJ1-5 | TRBV7-8 | CASSLWFGGNQPQHF | TGTGCCAGCAGCTTGTGGTTTGGGGGAAATCAGCCCCAGCATTTT
. | few | TRBJ1-6 | TRBV7-8 | CASSIPSSYNSPLHF | TGTGCCAGCAGCATCCCTAGCTCCTATAATTCACCCCTCCACTTT
. | many | TRBJ1-2 | TRBV4-1 | CASSQVPLLSDGYTF | TGCGCCAGCAGCCAAGTACCCCTATTGAGCGATGGCTACACCTTC
. | few | TRBJ1-1 | TRBV12-3/TRBV12-4 | CASSLSRSEAFF | TGTGCCAGCAGTTTATCCCGATCTGAAGCTTTCTTT
. | few | TRBJ1-3 | TRBV28 | CASSPPIRNTIYF | TGTGCCAGCAGCCCCCCCATACGAAACACCATATATTTT
TRBD1 | . | TRBJ2-7 | TRBV15 | CATSRDGTGTYEQYF | TGTGCCACCAGCAGAGATGGGACAGGGACTTACGAGCAGTACTTC
. | few | TRBJ1-1 | TRBV12-3/TRBV12-4 | CASSLTNRGGHAFF | TGTGCCAGCAGTTTAACGAATCGGGGAGGGCATGCTTTCTTT
. | . | TRBJ2-1 | TRBV12-3/TRBV12-4 | CASSRDGSSYNEQFF | TGTGCCAGCAGCCGGGACGGTAGCTCCTACAATGAGCAGTTCTTC
. | . | TRBJ2-5 | TRBV4-1 | CASSQEGGDSKETQYF | TGCGCCAGCAGCCAAGAAGGAGGGGACAGCAAAGAGACCCAGTACTTC
. | few | TRBJ2-2 | TRBV27 | CASISGDTGELFF | TGTGCCAGCATATCAGGGGACACCGGGGAGCTGTTTTTT
. | . | TRBJ1-5 | TRBV7-7 | CASSLSDHQPQHF | TGTGCTAGCAGCTTATCGGACCATCAGCCCCAGCATTTT
. | . | TRBJ1-1 | TRBV12-3/TRBV12-4 | CASSLGGVFPEAFF | TGTGCCAGCAGTTTAGGAGGCGTCTTCCCTGAAGCTTTCTTT
. | . | TRBJ2-1 | TRBV12-3/TRBV12-4 | CASEVGPLTPEQFF | TGTGCCAGCGAGGTAGGCCCACTGACTCCGGAGCAGTTCTTC
. | many | TRBJ1-4 | TRBV4-2 | CASSQDSGSNEKLFF | TGTGCCAGCAGCCAAGATTCGGGGTCTAATGAAAAACTGTTTTTT
. | many | TRBJ1-2 | TRBV28 | CASSLGGGVGGYTF | TGTGCCAGCAGTTTGGGGGGCGGAGTCGGAGGCTACACCTTC
. | few | TRBJ1-5 | TRBV6-5 | CASSLFPNQPQHF | TGTGCCAGCAGTTTGTTTCCCAATCAGCCCCAGCATTTT
. | . | TRBJ1-6 | TRBV6-5 | CASSYYNSPLHF | TGTGCCAGCAGTTACTATAATTCACCCCTCCACTTT
TRBD1 | . | TRBJ1-4 | TRBV5-6 | CASSKQPGQVNEKLFF | TGTGCCAGCAGCAAACAGCCGGGACAGGTTAATGAAAAACTGTTTTTT
TRBD1 | few | TRBJ1-1 | TRBV2 | CASSQTGGRTEAFF | TGTGCCAGCAGTCAGACAGGGGGAAGGACTGAAGCTTTCTTT
. | many | TRBJ1-6 | TRBV12-3/TRBV12-4 | CASSRGPVPNSPLHF | TGTGCCAGCAGCCGGGGTCCAGTCCCTAATTCACCCCTCCACTTT
. | few | TRBJ1-2 | TRBV5-1 | CASSLLSGEGGYTF | TGCGCCAGCAGCTTGCTGTCCGGGGAAGGGGGCTACACCTTC
TRBD1 | few | TRBJ2-2 | TRBV7-8 | CASSLAEEWDRDTGELFF | TGTGCCAGCAGCTTAGCGGAGGAATGGGACAGGGACACCGGGGAGCTGTTTTTT
. | . | TRBJ2-3 | TRBV28 | CASSNGVWGTQYF | TGTGCCAGCAGTAACGGGGTGTGGGGTACGCAGTATTTT
TRBD1 | . | TRBJ1-2 | TRBV20-1 | CSARETTGGPNYGYTF | TGCAGTGCTAGGGAGACGACAGGGGGACCTAACTATGGCTACACCTTC
. | . | TRBJ1-6 | TRBV11-2 | CASSLSTGFRSYNSPLHF | TGTGCCAGCAGCTTATCCACAGGGTTCCGCTCCTATAATTCACCCCTCCACTTT
. | . | TRBJ1-5 | TRBV12-3/TRBV12-4 | CASSPRAPGGNQPQHF | TGTGCCAGCAGTCCCAGAGCACCAGGAGGCAATCAGCCCCAGCATTTT
TRBD2 | . | TRBJ2-7 | TRBV20-1 | CSAETSGGSGEQYF | TGCAGTGCGGAGACTAGCGGGGGGTCTGGAGAGCAGTACTTC
. | . | TRBJ2-2 | TRBV5-1 | CASSLVGLNTGELFF | TGCGCCAGCAGCTTGGTGGGGTTAAACACCGGGGAGCTGTTTTTT
. | . | TRBJ1-2 | TRBV6-5 | CASSRGPYGYTF | TGTGCCAGCAGTCGTGGGCCCTATGGCTACACCTTC
. | . | TRBJ1-5 | TRBV7-2 | CASSIAVGIPYSNQPQHF | TGTGCCAGCAGTATAGCCGTCGGGATACCTTATAGCAATCAGCCCCAGCATTTT
TRBD1 | . | TRBJ2-3 | TRBV20-1 | CSARGTGDPDTQYF | TGCAGTGCTCGTGGGACAGGGGACCCAGATACGCAGTATTTT
. | few | TRBJ1-1 | TRBV9 | CASSVGHMNTEAFF | TGTGCCAGCAGCGTAGGGCATATGAACACTGAAGCTTTCTTT
. | . | TRBJ1-4 | TRBV12-3/TRBV12-4 | CASSSRDSDEKLFF | TGTGCCAGCAGTTCCCGGGACTCCGATGAAAAACTGTTTTTT
. | once | TRBJ2-1 | TRBV4-2 | CASSQPKLGGTPNEQFF | TGTGCCAGCAGCCAACCAAAATTGGGGGGTACCCCAAATGAGCAGTTCTTC
. | . | TRBJ1-1 | TRBV10-3 | CAIFNGTEAFF | TGTGCCATTTTTAACGGGACTGAAGCTTTCTTT
. | few | TRBJ1-3 | TRBV5-1 | CASSTESSGNTIYF | TGCGCCAGCAGTACGGAAAGCTCTGGAAACACCATATATTTT
. | . | TRBJ1-2 | TRBV27 | CASSLGAAKVNHGYTF | TGTGCCAGCAGTCTTGGGGCCGCAAAGGTTAATCATGGCTACACCTTC
. | few | TRBJ1-1 | TRBV12-3/TRBV12-4 | CASSERELNTEAFF | TGTGCCAGCAGTGAGAGAGAGTTGAACACTGAAGCTTTCTTT
. | . | TRBJ2-1 | TRBV20-1 | CSVRYPSIGSYNEQFF | TGCAGTGTTCGATACCCTAGCATCGGTTCCTACAATGAGCAGTTCTTC
. | . | TRBJ1-4 | TRBV4-3 | CASSSYRGANEKLFF | TGCGCCAGCAGCTCCTACCGGGGCGCTAATGAAAAACTGTTTTTT
TRBD1 | . | TRBJ2-3 | TRBV5-1 | CASSLGPTGGDTQYF | TGCGCCAGCAGCTTGGGGCCAACAGGGGGAGATACGCAGTATTTT
. | many | TRBJ1-5 | TRBV5-1 | CASSFRWAQHF | TGCGCCAGCAGCTTTAGATGGGCCCAGCATTTT
. | . | TRBJ2-7 | TRBV7-9 | CASSLGPGETYEQYF | TGTGCCAGCAGCTTAGGCCCGGGAGAGACCTACGAGCAGTACTTC
. | . | TRBJ1-2 | TRBV7-2 | CASRGTPSYGYTF | TGTGCCAGCAGGGGGACACCCAGTTATGGCTACACCTTC